The T cell receptor (beta chain) described here comes from a study of memory CD4+ T cells and cytomegalovirus serostatus. CDR1 and CDR2 from the germline V gene are MNHEY and SVGAGI. This CDR3 spans 13 amino acids. Trimming left V 6 bases short and J 4 bases short, with 12 bases between. The sort gate was single viable CD3+CD4+CD8-CD45RO+ cells for memory CD4+ T cells. Method: immunoSEQ multiplex PCR; TCRdb's copy keeps in-frame clones and lacks some. The data show under 80,000 clones, roughly 78% seen once. The TCR comes from an adult in good health and CMV-seropositive. The sample taken for sequencing was memory CD4+ T cells from blood. This chain connects TRBV6-5 to TRBJ1-2; D possibly corresponds to TRBD1 (5 bases). CDR3 nucleotides: TGTGCCAGCAGCGACGACAGTTCCTATGGCTACACCTTC. This gives the protein CASSDDSSYGYTF.